One and the same sample provided the 17 T cell receptor beta chains below, sequenced in a study of blood T cell repertoires in COVID-19. Here immunoSEQ multiplex PCR was the method, and the copy in TCRdb shows in-frame clones only, minus some. The table records about 250,000 clones, about four fifths of them present only once. The source material was PBMCs or T cells enriched from blood (not recorded which). The receptors come from a woman aged 40 to 50 who had been exposed to COVID-19.

V usage is TRBV28 and J usage is TRBJ2-1, with 15 bases that match TRBD2. The germline CDR1 and CDR2 sequences are MDHEN and SYDVKM. There are 17 residues in the CDR3. Germline trimming cut 3 bases from V and 15 bases from J; bases unmatched to any gene: 15. The CDR3 bases are TGTGCCAGCAGTTTGGGGCTTACCGGGACTAGCGGGGGGCCTTCGTTCTTC. Protein product: CASSLGLTGTSGGPSFF.

This clone was counted only a few times. The chain carries TRBV20-1 and TRBJ1-1; D may be TRBD1 (5 bases). The CDR3 runs to 11 residues. V was trimmed by 5 bases and J by 6 bases, leaving 10 bases between them. Germline V gene data show CDR1 as DFQATT and CDR2 as SNEGSKA (reference sequence). CDR3 amino acids: CSALGPPEAFF. In DNA, the CDR3 is TGCAGTGCTCTGGGGCCGCCTGAAGCTTTCTTT.

In this sample, this clone turned up a few times. V and J are TRBV28 and TRBJ1-1, with 10 bases fitting TRBD1. The CDR3 totals 17 residues. V shed 0 bases, J shed 1 base, and the junction held 5 bases outside the gene matches. Germline V lookup: CDR1 MDHEN, CDR2 SYDVKM. Written as DNA, the CDR3 is TGTGCCAGCAGTTTATGGGCGACAGGGGGCTGGAACACTGAAGCTTTCTTT. Amino acid sequence: CASSLWATGGWNTEAFF.

The chain employs TRBV12-5 and TRBJ1-1; D perhaps matches TRBD1 (5 bases). The V end lost 3 bases, the J end lost 1 base, and 9 bases lay between the germline ends. Germline CDR1 is LGHNT and CDR2 is FRNRAP. The CDR3 contains 14 residues. This CDR3 is CASGFQQANTEAFF. The CDR3, as DNA: TGTGCTAGTGGTTTCCAACAGGCGAACACTGAAGCTTTCTTT.

This sequence joins TRBV4-3 and TRBJ1-1; D remains unclear. This CDR3 comprises 12 residues. Germline V lookup: CDR1 LGHNA, CDR2 YSLEER. V lost 1 base and J 10 bases, leaving 10 bases between the germline ends. The CDR3 DNA follows: TGCGCCAGCAGCCAAGGACGGGTTGGAGCTTTCTTT. Translating it yields CASSQGRVGAFF.

This clone has only one observation. The gene calls are TRBV9 and TRBJ1-2; 8 bases line up with TRBD1. J lost 5 bases, V lost 4 bases, and 13 bases had no gene match. Germline CDR1 is SGDLS and CDR2 is YYNGEE. This CDR3 comprises 16 residues. The CDR3 DNA sequence: TGTGCCAGCAGCCCCCGTGCCTACGGGACAGGTTATGGCTACACCTTC. Residues: CASSPRAYGTGYGYTF.

In its sample, this clone was seen once. The chain couples TRBV6-5 to TRBJ1-5, with D possibly matching TRBD1 (5 bases). Germline lookup yields CDR1 MNHEY and CDR2 SVGAGI. The CDR3 loop spans 15 amino acids. V was cut by 6 bases and J by 5 bases, with 17 bases left in between. CDR3 loop: CASSRTGTRDQPQHF. CDR3 bases: TGTGCCAGCAGCCGGACCGGGACTAGGGATCAGCCCCAGCATTTT.

The chain employs TRBV7-2 and TRBJ2-1; 8 bases align to TRBD2. Trimming cost V 7 bases and J 10 bases; bases outside gene matches: 15. The germline V gene has CDR1 SGHTA and CDR2 FQGNSA. The CDR3 loop spans 15 amino acids. In nucleotides, the CDR3 is TGTGCCAGCAACTCTTGGAGGGCGGGGGGAGAGGAGCAGTTCTTC. Its protein is CASNSWRAGGEEQFF.

The CDR3 protein is CASSLQGGGNQPQHF. CDR3 nucleotide sequence: TGTGCCAGCAGCTTACAGGGGGGTGGCAATCAGCCCCAGCATTTT. The chain employs TRBV5-4 and TRBJ1-5; 8 bases fit TRBD1. Trimming at V came to 2 bases and at J to 2 bases, leaving 3 bases not matched to a gene. The CDR3 spans 15 residues. Germline CDR1 reads SGHNT; CDR2 reads YYREEE (reference sequence).

The J gene is TRBJ1-3, the V gene TRBV6-5, with D tentatively TRBD1 (5 bases). Germline V gene data show CDR1 as MNHEY and CDR2 as SVGAGI. This CDR3 has 15 amino acids. V dropped 10 bases and J dropped 3 bases, with 19 bases sitting between them. For the CDR3, the DNA is TGTGCCACAAGTCGGTTTAGGGGCGGTGGAAACACCATATATTTT. It encodes CATSRFRGGGNTIYF.

The CDR3, as DNA: TGTGCCAGCAGTTCCTACGGACAGCACACTGAAGCTTTCTTT. It encodes CASSSYGQHTEAFF. V gene TRBV27 combines with J gene TRBJ1-1; D might be TRBD1 (6 bases). The germline V gene encodes CDR1 MNHEY and CDR2 SMNVEV (reference sequence). CDR3 length: 14 residues. Trimming stripped 4 bases from V and 3 bases from J, with 12 bases between.

This sequence joins TRBV7-8 and TRBJ2-3, with 12 bases aligning to TRBD2. The CDR3 runs to 21 residues. The junction had 19 bases not matched to a gene; V was cut back by 5 bases and J by 1 base. Germline V lookup: CDR1 SGHVS, CDR2 FQNEAQ. CDR3 loop: CASSILPRPSGGALGTDTQYF. The CDR3 DNA follows: TGTGCCAGCAGCATTCTCCCGCGTCCTAGCGGGGGGGCCCTAGGCACAGATACGCAGTATTTT.

The V call is TRBV3-1 (or the pseudogene TRBV3-2), the J call TRBJ1-1; 7 nucleotides line up with TRBD1. Germline CDR1 and CDR2: LGHDT and YNNKEL (reference sequence). The V segment lost 1 base and the J segment 3 bases; nucleotides outside the gene matches: 11. The CDR3 length is 17 residues. The CDR3 DNA sequence: TGTGCCAGCAGCCAAGTAAGGGGGCGCGTCGCGGACACTGAAGCTTTCTTT. Translation: CASSQVRGRVADTEAFF.

The rearrangement uses TRBV27 and TRBJ1-6, with unresolved D. V was clipped by 2 bases and J by 3 bases, with 5 bases between them. The CDR3 is 14 amino acids. Germline-derived CDR1 and CDR2 are MNHEY and SMNVEV (reference sequence). The CDR3 region is CASSLQNYNSPLHF. The DNA for the CDR3 is TGTGCCAGCAGTTTACAGAACTATAATTCACCCCTCCACTTT.

This sequence joins TRBV15 and TRBJ1-1, with D tentatively TRBD1 (5 bases). V was shortened by 5 bases and J by 4 bases, with 20 bases between the two germline ends. The CDR3 sequence is 16 residues long. Germline V gene lookup returns CDR1 LNHNV and CDR2 YYDKDF (reference sequence). CDR3 DNA: TGTGCCACCAGCCCCCAGATGGCGTCGGGGGGCACTGAAGCTTTCTTT. Encoded protein: CATSPQMASGGTEAFF. Looking up the rest from reference TRBV15 and TRBJ1-1 gives the full variable domain: DAMVIQNPRYQVTQFGKPVTLSCSQTLNHNVMYWYQQKSSQAPKLLFHYYDKDFNNEADTPDNFQSRRPNTSFCFLDIRSPGLGDTAMYLCATSPQMASGGTEAFFGQGTRLTVV.

The rearrangement joins TRBV6-5 to TRBJ2-2; D ambiguous. Germline CDR1 and CDR2: MNHEY and SVGAGI. The CDR3 has 13 residues. The germline V and J ends were trimmed by 7 bases and 1 base, with 7 bases remaining between them. This CDR3 is CASKDKNTGELFF. CDR3 sequence (DNA): TGTGCCAGCAAAGACAAGAACACCGGGGAGCTGTTTTTT.

The chain employs TRBV10-3 and TRBJ1-6; a possible D gene is TRBD1 (6 bases). V lost 3 bases and J 5 bases, leaving 14 bases between the germline ends. This CDR3 has 16 residues. Germline CDR1 ENHRY, CDR2 SYGVKD. The CDR3 region is CAISERGSGNNSPLHF. For the CDR3, the DNA is TGTGCCATCAGTGAAAGGGGGTCAGGGAATAATTCACCCCTCCACTTT.